These 20 T cell receptor beta chains share one sample of origin, sequenced in a study of shared clonotypes between healthy human individuals. Only in-frame clones appear in the TCRdb table, and some are missing; sequencing was by immunoSEQ multiplex PCR. The sample has a few hundred thousand clones, roughly 80% seen once. The sequencing input was PBMCs. The source is a woman in her thirties or forties in good health. Some clones in this sample may be carry-over from other donors' samples.

CDR3 loop: CAWRARTSGSFYEQFF. The CDR3 region has the DNA TGTGCCTGGAGGGCTCGGACTAGCGGGAGTTTCTATGAGCAGTTCTTC. V is TRBV30 and J is TRBJ2-1; 13 bases match TRBD2. From germline, CDR1 is GTSNPN and CDR2 SVGIG (reference sequence). The V gene end was trimmed by 3 bases and the J gene end by 8 bases; junction bases not matched to a gene: 10. This CDR3 contains 16 residues.

This chain connects TRBV4-3 to TRBJ2-7; D gene unclear. Germline assignment: CDR1 LGHNA and CDR2 YSLEER. The CDR3 length is 14 residues. Trimming pared 0 bases from V and 3 bases from J, leaving 9 bases between. The CDR3 DNA reads as TGCGCCAGCAGCCAAGAACCGGGCCACTACGAGCAGTACTTC. Translating gives CASSQEPGHYEQYF.

J is TRBJ2-6 and V is TRBV6-5; possible D gene TRBD1, 5 bases. The CDR3 extends over 15 amino acids. Trimming shortened V by 4 bases and J by 0 bases, and 7 bases separated the two germline ends. Germline-derived CDR1 and CDR2 are MNHEY and SVGAGI. This chain's CDR3 is CASSFDSSGANVLTF. CDR3 sequence (DNA): TGTGCCAGCAGTTTCGACAGCTCTGGGGCCAACGTCCTGACTTTC.

The chain links TRBV30 to TRBJ2-1, with 8 bases identical to TRBD1. V lost 8 bases to trimming and J lost 8 bases; unmatched junction nucleotides: 11. The germline V gene has CDR1 GTSNPN and CDR2 SVGIG (reference sequence). CDR3 length: 13 amino acids. CDR3: CAGPGSGGHEQFF. In nucleotides, the CDR3 is TGTGCCGGGCCCGGTTCAGGGGGCCATGAGCAGTTCTTC.

This clone was counted once. Its ends do not fully match the called genes, so a read error is possible. J is TRBJ1-1 and V is TRBV11-2; no reliable D call. The CDR3 spans 13 residues. The germline CDR1 and CDR2 sequences are SGHAT and FQNNGV. CDR3 in amino acids: CASNLHWNTEAFF. The CDR3 DNA reads as TGTGCCAGCAACTTACATTGGAACACTGAAGCTTTCTTT.

The chain links TRBV6-5 to TRBJ1-4; D possibly corresponds to TRBD1 (5 bases). Trimming left V 7 bases short and J 4 bases short, with 7 bases between. Germline CDR1 and CDR2: MNHEY and SVGAGI. The CDR3 spans 12 residues. In DNA form, the CDR3 reads TGTGCCAGCACAGGGAATAATGAAAAACTGTTTTTT. This sequence encodes CASTGNNEKLFF.

This clone was counted a single time. A far larger clone is one nucleotide away, so this likely arose from a read error. This sequence joins TRBV30 and TRBJ2-1; 9 bases agree with TRBD2. Trimming cost V 1 base and J 2 bases; bases outside gene matches: 12. The germline V gene encodes CDR1 GTSNPN and CDR2 SVGIG (reference sequence). The CDR3 has 18 residues. The CDR3 nucleotides are TGTGCCTGGAGTGGGGCCAGTGAGCGGGAGGCCCCCTACAATGAGCAGTTCTTC. Its protein product is CAWSGASEREAPYNEQFF.

The gene calls are TRBV28 and TRBJ1-5, with D possibly TRBD1 on 6 matching bases. CDR3 length equals 14 residues. Trimming pared 6 bases from V and 5 bases from J, leaving 14 bases between. In germline, CDR1 is MDHEN, CDR2 SYDVKM. In DNA, the CDR3 is TGTGCCAGCAGCGATGGGGGGGGGCATCAGCCCCAGCATTTT. The encoded protein is CASSDGGGHQPQHF.

CDR3 sequence: CASSQTGLESDTQYF. Written as DNA, the CDR3 is TGTGCCAGCAGCCAGACGGGGCTAGAATCCGATACGCAGTATTTT. The chain couples TRBV7-3 to TRBJ2-3; D could derive from TRBD1 or TRBD2 (5 bases each). The CDR3 totals 15 residues. The V gene's germline CDR1 is SGHTA and CDR2 FQGTGA. The ends were cut back, 5 bases at V and 6 bases at J, with 18 bases in the middle.

The J gene is TRBJ1-4, the V gene TRBV15; TRBD1 might be the D (5 bases). In germline, CDR1 is LNHNV, CDR2 YYDKDF (reference sequence). The CDR3 covers 16 residues. V lost 4 bases to trimming and J lost 3 bases, with 15 bases between them. The CDR3 DNA follows: TGTGCCACCAGCAATACGAGGGGTGCGGCTAATGAAAAACTGTTTTTT. Encoded protein: CATSNTRGAANEKLFF.

DNA of the CDR3: TGTGCCTGGAGTTCCAGGGGTGCGCCCCAGCATTTT. Translated: CAWSSRGAPQHF. The chain links TRBV30 to TRBJ1-5, with D perhaps matching TRBD1 (6 bases). Germline loops: CDR1 GTSNPN, CDR2 SVGIG (reference sequence). Between the trimmed V and J ends, which lost 2 bases and 9 bases, there was a span of 11 bases. The CDR3 contains 12 residues.

This clone was recorded at least ten times. The sample holds other DNA sequences that translate to the same CDR3. This chain uses TRBV7-2 with TRBJ2-5, with D unclear. V lost 2 bases and J lost 4, with 5 bases in between. The CDR3 extends over 12 amino acids. Germline V gives CDR1 SGHTA, CDR2 FQGNSA. CDR3 in DNA: TGTGCCAGCAGCTTATCGCGAGAGACCCAGTACTTC. Translated, it gives CASSLSRETQYF.

This chain uses TRBV7-3 with TRBJ2-7, with TRBD1 matching over 7 bases. The germline V gene has CDR1 SGHTA and CDR2 FQGTGA. The junction had 9 bases not matched to a gene; V was cut back by 5 bases and J by 5 bases. This CDR3 spans 14 amino acids. The CDR3 DNA reads TGTGCCAGCAGCCGAGGGGGCCGTTTCCACGAGCAGTACTTC. Translated, it gives CASSRGGRFHEQYF. The full variable domain, with the rest looked up from reference TRBV7-3 and TRBJ2-7, is GAGVSQTPSNKVTEKGKYVELRCDPISGHTALYWYRQSLGQGPEFLIYFQGTGAADDSGLPNDRFFAVRPEGSVSTLKIQRTERGDSAVYLCASSRGGRFHEQYFGPGTRLTVT.

As to this clone: A much larger clone sits a single nucleotide away, making a read error possible. The V and J genes are TRBV7-2 and TRBJ2-6, with TRBD2 identical over 13 bases. The length of the CDR3 is 19 residues. Germline assignment: CDR1 SGHTA and CDR2 FQGNSA. The CDR3 nucleotides read TGTGCCAGCAGCCCGGGGACTAGCGGGAAACTCTCTGGGGTCAACGTCCTGACTTTC. This translates into CASSPGTSGKLSGVNVLTF.

V usage is TRBV6-5 and J usage is TRBJ2-3; 8 bases line up with TRBD1. This CDR3 has 15 amino acids. Losses at the gene ends were 4 bases for V and 5 bases for J; bases not matched to a gene: 8. In germline, CDR1 is MNHEY, CDR2 SVGAGI. The CDR3 loop is CASSSGSGGRDTQYF. The CDR3 DNA reads as TGTGCCAGCAGTTCCGGGTCAGGGGGCCGAGATACGCAGTATTTT.

V and J are TRBV5-1 and TRBJ2-5; D gene unclear. V was clipped by 4 bases and J by 2 bases, with 15 bases between them. CDR3 length equals 15 residues. Germline V gene lookup returns CDR1 SGHRS and CDR2 YFSETQ. The chain's CDR3 is CASSQFTQPQETQYF. In DNA form, the CDR3 reads TGCGCCAGCAGCCAGTTTACACAGCCACAAGAGACCCAGTACTTC.

This clone was seen a handful of times. The chain employs TRBV7-9 and TRBJ1-1, with 10 bases that match TRBD1. The junction had 3 bases not matched to a gene; V was cut back by 5 bases and J by 3 bases. CDR3 size: 14 residues. Germline V gives CDR1 SEHNR, CDR2 FQNEAQ (reference sequence). The CDR3 protein is CASSRDRGDTEAFF. Here the CDR3 DNA reads TGTGCCAGCAGCCGGGACAGGGGAGACACTGAAGCTTTCTTT.

CDR3 residues: CASRPTSGFRNEQFF. Here the CDR3 DNA reads TGTGCCAGCAGACCGACTAGCGGATTTCGGAATGAGCAGTTCTTC. This sequence joins TRBV6-5 and TRBJ2-1; TRBD2 matches 9 bases. The CDR3 loop spans 15 amino acids. The V segment lost 6 bases and the J segment 7 bases; nucleotides outside the gene matches: 10. CDR1 MNHEY and CDR2 SVGAGI come from the germline V gene.

The rearrangement links TRBV7-9 to TRBJ2-3; D might be TRBD1 (5 bases). The CDR3 has 13 residues. Trimming stripped 2 bases from V and 4 bases from J, with 7 bases between. Germline V gene sequence: CDR1 SEHNR, CDR2 FQNEAQ (reference sequence). CDR3 loop: CASSLLGADTQYF. CDR3 DNA: TGTGCCAGCAGCTTACTAGGGGCAGATACGCAGTATTTT. The full variable domain, in which reference TRBV7-9 and TRBJ2-3 provide the parts outside the CDR3, is DTGVSQNPRHKITKRGQNVTFRCDPISEHNRLYWYRQTLGQGPEFLTYFQNEAQLEKSRLLSDRFSAERPKGSFSTLEIQRTEQGDSAMYLCASSLLGADTQYFGPGTRLTVL.

V and J are TRBV25-1 and TRBJ2-1; 12 bases map to TRBD2. Germline V gives CDR1 MGHDK, CDR2 SYGVNS. This CDR3 has 13 amino acids. The V segment lost 10 bases and the J segment 12 bases; nucleotides outside the gene matches: 10. The CDR3 region is CATISTSGRRQFF. The CDR3 coding sequence is TGTGCCACCATATCGACTAGCGGGAGAAGGCAGTTCTTC.